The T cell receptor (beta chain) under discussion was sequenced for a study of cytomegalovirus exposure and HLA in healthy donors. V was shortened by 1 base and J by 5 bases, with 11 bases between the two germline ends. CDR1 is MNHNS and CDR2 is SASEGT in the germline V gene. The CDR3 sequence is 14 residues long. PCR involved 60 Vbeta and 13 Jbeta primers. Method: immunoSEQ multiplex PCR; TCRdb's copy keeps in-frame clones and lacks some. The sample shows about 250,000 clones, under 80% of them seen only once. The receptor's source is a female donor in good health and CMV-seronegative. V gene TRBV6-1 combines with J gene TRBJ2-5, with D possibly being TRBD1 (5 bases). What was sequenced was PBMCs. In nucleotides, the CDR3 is TGTGCCAGCAGTGAAGGTGGGGCAGGGGAGACCCAGTACTTC. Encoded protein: CASSEGGAGETQYF.